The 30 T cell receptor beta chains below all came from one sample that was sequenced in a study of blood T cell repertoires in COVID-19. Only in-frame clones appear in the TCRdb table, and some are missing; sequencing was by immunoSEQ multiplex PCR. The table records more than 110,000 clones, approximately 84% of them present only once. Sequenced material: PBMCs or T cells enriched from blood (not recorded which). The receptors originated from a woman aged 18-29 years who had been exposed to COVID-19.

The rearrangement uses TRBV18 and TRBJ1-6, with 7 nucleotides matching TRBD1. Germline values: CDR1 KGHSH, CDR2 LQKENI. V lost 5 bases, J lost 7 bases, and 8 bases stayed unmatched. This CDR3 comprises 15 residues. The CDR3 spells CASSMRQGKNSPLHF. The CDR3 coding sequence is TGTGCCAGCTCAATGAGACAGGGCAAAAATTCACCCCTCCACTTT.

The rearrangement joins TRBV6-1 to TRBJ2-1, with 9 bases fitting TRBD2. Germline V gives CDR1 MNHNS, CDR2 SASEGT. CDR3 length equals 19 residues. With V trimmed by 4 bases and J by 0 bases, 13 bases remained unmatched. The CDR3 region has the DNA TGTGCCAGCAGTGTGCAAGGGGCGGGAGGGCCTAGCTCCTACAATGAGCAGTTCTTC. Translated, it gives CASSVQGAGGPSSYNEQFF.

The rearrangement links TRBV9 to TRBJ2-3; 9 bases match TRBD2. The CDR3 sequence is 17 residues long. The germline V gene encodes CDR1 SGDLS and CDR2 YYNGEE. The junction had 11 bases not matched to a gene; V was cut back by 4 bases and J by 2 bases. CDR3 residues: CASSPWGREGHTDTQYF. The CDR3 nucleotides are TGTGCCAGCAGCCCCTGGGGGCGGGAGGGCCACACAGATACGCAGTATTTT.

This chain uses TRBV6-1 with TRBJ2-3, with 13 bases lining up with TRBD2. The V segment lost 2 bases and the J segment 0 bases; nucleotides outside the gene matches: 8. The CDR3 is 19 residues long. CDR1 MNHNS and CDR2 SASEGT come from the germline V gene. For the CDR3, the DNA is TGTGCCAGCAGTGAACGGACTAGCGGGAGAGTGGTAAGCACAGATACGCAGTATTTT. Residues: CASSERTSGRVVSTDTQYF.

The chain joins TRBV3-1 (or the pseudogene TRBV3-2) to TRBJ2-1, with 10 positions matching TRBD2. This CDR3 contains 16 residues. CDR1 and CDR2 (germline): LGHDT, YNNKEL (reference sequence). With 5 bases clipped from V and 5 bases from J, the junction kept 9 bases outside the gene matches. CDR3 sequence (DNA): TGTGCCAGCAGCGGACTAGCGGTCCCGATACACAATGAGCAGTTCTTC. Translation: CASSGLAVPIHNEQFF.

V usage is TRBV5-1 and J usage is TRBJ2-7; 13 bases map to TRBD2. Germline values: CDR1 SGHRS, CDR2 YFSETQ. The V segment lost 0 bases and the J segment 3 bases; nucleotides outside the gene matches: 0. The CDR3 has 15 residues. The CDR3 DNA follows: TGCGCCAGCAGCTTGGGACTAGCGGGAGGCTACGAGCAGTACTTC. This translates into CASSLGLAGGYEQYF.

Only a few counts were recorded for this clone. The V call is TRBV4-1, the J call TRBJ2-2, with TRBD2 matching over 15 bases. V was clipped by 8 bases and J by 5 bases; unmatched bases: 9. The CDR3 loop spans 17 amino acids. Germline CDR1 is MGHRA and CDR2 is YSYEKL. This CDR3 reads CASARTSGRASTGELFF. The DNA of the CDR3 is TGCGCCAGCGCCCGGACTAGCGGGAGGGCAAGTACCGGGGAGCTGTTTTTT.

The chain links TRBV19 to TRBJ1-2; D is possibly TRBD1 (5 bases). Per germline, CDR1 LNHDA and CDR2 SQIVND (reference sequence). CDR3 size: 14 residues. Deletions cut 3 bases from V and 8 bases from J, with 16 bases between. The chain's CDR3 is CASSMDQGRYGYTF. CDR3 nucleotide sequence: TGTGCCAGTAGTATGGACCAGGGTCGGTACGGCTACACCTTC.

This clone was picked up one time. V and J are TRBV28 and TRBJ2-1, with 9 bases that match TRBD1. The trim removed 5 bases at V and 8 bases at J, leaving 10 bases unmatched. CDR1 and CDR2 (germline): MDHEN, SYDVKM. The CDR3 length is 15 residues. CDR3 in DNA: TGTGCCAGCAGTCCCCCTGGACAGGGGTGGCATGAGCAGTTCTTC. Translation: CASSPPGQGWHEQFF.

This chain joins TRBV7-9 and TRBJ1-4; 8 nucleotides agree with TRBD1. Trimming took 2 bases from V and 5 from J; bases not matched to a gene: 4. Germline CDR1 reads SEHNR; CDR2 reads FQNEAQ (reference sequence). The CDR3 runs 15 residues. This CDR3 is CASSLRTGSNEKLFF. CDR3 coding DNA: TGTGCCAGCAGCTTACGGACAGGGAGCAATGAAAAACTGTTTTTT.

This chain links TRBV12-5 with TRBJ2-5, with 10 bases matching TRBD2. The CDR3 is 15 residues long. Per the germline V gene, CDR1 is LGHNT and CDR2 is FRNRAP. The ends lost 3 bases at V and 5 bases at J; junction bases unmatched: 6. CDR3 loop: CASGLSGRARETQYF. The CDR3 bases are TGTGCTAGTGGTTTAAGCGGGAGGGCCCGGGAGACCCAGTACTTC.

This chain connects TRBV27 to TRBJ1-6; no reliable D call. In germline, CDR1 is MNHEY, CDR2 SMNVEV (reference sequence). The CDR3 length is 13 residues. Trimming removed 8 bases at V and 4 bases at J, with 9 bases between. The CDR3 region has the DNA TGTGCCAGCCGTACATTTTATAATTCACCCCTCCACTTT. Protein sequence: CASRTFYNSPLHF.

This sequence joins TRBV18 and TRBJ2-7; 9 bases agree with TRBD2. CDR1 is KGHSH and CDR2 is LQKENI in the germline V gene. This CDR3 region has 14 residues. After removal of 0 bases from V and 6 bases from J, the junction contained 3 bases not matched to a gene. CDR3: CASSPPSGSREQYF. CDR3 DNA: TGTGCCAGCTCACCACCTAGCGGGAGTCGCGAGCAGTACTTC. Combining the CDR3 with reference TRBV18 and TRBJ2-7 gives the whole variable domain NAGVMQNPRHLVRRRGQEARLRCSPMKGHSHVYWYRQLPEEGLKFMVYLQKENIIDESGMPKERFSAEFPKEGPSILRIQQVVRGDSAAYFCASSPPSGSREQYFGPGTRLTVT.

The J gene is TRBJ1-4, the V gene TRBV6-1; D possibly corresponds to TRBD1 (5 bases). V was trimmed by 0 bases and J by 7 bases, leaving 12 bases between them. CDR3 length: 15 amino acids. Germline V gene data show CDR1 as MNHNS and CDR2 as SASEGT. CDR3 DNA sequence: TGTGCCAGCAGTGAAGCTGGGGGGTGGAGTGAAAAACTGTTTTTT. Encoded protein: CASSEAGGWSEKLFF.

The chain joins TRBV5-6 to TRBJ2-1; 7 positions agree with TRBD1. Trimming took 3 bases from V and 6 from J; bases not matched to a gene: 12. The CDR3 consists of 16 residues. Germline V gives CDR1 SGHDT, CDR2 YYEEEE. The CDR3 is CASSSNSGTAFNEQFF. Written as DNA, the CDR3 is TGTGCCAGCAGCTCAAACTCCGGGACAGCCTTCAATGAGCAGTTCTTC.

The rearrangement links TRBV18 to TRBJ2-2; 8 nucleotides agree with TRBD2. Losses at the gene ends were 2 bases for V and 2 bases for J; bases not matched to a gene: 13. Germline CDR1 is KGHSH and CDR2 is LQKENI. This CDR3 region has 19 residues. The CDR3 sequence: CASSPKTSGSIDNTGELFF. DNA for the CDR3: TGTGCCAGCTCACCAAAAACCAGCGGGAGTATCGACAACACCGGGGAGCTGTTTTTT.

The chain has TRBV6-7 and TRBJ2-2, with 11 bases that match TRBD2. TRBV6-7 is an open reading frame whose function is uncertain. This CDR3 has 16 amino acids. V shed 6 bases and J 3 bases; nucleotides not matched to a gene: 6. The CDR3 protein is CASRPGTSGYTGELFF. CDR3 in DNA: TGTGCCAGCAGACCCGGGACTAGCGGTTACACCGGGGAGCTGTTTTTT.

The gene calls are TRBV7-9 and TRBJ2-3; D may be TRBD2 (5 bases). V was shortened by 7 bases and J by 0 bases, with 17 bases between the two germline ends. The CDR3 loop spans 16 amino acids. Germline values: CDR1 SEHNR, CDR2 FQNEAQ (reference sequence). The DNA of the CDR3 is TGTGCCAGCACCAAAACCCTAGCAGCTAGCACAGATACGCAGTATTTT. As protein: CASTKTLAASTDTQYF. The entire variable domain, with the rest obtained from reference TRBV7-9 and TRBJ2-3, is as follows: DTGVSQNPRHKITKRGQNVTFRCDPISEHNRLYWYRQTLGQGPEFLTYFQNEAQLEKSRLLSDRFSAERPKGSFSTLEIQRTEQGDSAMYLCASTKTLAASTDTQYFGPGTRLTVL.

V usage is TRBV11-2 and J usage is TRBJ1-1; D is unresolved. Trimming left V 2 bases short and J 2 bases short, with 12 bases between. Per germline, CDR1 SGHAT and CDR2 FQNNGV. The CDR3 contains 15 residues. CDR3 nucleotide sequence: TGTGCCAGCAGCTTACAGGTCGAGGGAAACACTGAAGCTTTCTTT. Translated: CASSLQVEGNTEAFF.

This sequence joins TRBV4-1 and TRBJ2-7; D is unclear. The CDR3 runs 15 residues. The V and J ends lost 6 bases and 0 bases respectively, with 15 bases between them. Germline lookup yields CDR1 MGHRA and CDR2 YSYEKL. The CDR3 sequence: CASRKTFRNSYEQYF. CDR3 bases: TGCGCCAGCAGGAAAACCTTCAGGAACTCCTACGAGCAGTACTTC.

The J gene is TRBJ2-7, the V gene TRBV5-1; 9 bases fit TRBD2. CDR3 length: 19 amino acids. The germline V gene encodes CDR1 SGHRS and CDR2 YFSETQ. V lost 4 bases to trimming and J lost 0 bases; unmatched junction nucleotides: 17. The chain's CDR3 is CASSPPLGSGRRGSYEQYF. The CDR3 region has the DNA TGCGCCAGCAGCCCTCCACTTGGGAGCGGGAGGCGGGGCTCCTACGAGCAGTACTTC.

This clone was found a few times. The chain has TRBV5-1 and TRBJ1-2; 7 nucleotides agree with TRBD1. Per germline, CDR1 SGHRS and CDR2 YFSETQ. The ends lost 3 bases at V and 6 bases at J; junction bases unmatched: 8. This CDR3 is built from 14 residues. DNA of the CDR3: TGCGCCAGCAGCTCACCTACAGGGGTCAATGGCTACACCTTC. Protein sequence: CASSSPTGVNGYTF.

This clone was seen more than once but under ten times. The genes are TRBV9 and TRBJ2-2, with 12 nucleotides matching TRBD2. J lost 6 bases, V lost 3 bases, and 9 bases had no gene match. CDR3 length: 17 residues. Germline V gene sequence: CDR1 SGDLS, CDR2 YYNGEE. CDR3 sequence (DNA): TGTGCCAGCAGCGCGACTAGCGGGAGAGTTTTGGCCGGGGAGCTGTTTTTT. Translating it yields CASSATSGRVLAGELFF.

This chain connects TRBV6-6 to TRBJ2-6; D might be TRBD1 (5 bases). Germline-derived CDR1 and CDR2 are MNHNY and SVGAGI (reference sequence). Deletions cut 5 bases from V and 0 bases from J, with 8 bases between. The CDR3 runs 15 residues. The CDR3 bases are TGTGCCAGCAGTCCAAGGGGCTCTGGGGCCAACGTCCTGACTTTC. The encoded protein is CASSPRGSGANVLTF.

The CDR3 here is CASSFGGYGYTF. CDR3 DNA: TGTGCCAGCAGTTTCGGGGGGTATGGCTACACCTTC. The V gene is TRBV28, the J gene TRBJ1-2; tentatively, D is TRBD1 (5 bases). Trimming took off 3 bases at V and 5 bases at J, with 7 bases between the two ends. The CDR3 is 12 amino acids. Germline loops: CDR1 MDHEN, CDR2 SYDVKM.

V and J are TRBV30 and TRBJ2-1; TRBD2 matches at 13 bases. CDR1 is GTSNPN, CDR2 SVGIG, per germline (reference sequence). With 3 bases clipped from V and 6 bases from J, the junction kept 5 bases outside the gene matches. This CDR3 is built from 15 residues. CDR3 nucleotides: TGTGCCTGGAGCCAGGGACTAGCGGGGACCAATGAGCAGTTCTTC. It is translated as CAWSQGLAGTNEQFF.

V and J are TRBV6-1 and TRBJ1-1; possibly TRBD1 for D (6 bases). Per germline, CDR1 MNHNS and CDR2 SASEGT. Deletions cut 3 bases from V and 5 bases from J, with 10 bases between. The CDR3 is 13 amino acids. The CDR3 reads CASSDTGFTEAFF. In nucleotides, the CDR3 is TGTGCCAGCAGTGACACAGGGTTTACTGAAGCTTTCTTT.

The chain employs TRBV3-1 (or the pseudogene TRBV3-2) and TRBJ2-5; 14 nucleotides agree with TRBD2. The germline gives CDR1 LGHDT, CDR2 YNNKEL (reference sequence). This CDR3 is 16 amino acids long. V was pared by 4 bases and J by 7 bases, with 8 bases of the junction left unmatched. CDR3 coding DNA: TGTGCCAGCAGCCCGCCGGGACTAGCGGGAGTCGGGACCCAGTACTTC. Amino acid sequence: CASSPPGLAGVGTQYF.

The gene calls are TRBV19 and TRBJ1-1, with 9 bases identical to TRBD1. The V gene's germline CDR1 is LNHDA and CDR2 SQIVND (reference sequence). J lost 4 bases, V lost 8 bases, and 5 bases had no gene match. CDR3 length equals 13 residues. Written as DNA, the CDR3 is TGTGCCAGTCACTCGACAGGGGGCACTGAAGCTTTCTTT. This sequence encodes CASHSTGGTEAFF.

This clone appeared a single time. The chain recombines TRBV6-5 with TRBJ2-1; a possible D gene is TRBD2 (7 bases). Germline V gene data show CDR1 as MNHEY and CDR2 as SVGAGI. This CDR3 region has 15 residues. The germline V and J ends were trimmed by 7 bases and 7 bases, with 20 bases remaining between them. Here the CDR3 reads CASKKSVGGANEQFF. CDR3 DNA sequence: TGTGCCAGCAAAAAATCGGTGGGGGGGGCGAATGAGCAGTTCTTC.